The next 30 T cell receptor beta chains were all read from a single sample in a study of OX40 agonist ivuxolimab in advanced cancers. Using immunoSEQ multiplex PCR, the repertoire was profiled, and TCRdb retains in-frame clones only, with some absent. The sample has some 19,000 clones, approximately 80% seen once; the top ten hold 20% to 30%. The sample here was CD4+ or CD8+ T cells sorted from blood, taken in a trial of the OX40 agonist ivuxolimab. The source is an adult with an advanced solid tumor such as melanoma, head and neck, liver or kidney cancer.

The J gene is TRBJ1-5, the V gene TRBV2; D possibly corresponds to TRBD1 (5 bases). The CDR3 runs to 14 residues. The germline CDR1 and CDR2 sequences are SNHLY and FYNNEI. V was clipped by 5 bases and J by 5 bases, with 13 bases between them. CDR3 sequence reads: CASSNGGSDQPQHF. The CDR3 nucleotides read TGTGCCAGCAGTAACGGGGGGTCCGATCAGCCCCAGCATTTT.

The V call is TRBV9, the J call TRBJ2-3; TRBD2 is a possible D gene (7 bases). The CDR3 covers 15 residues. V gave up 2 bases and J gave up 5 bases, with 15 bases separating them. CDR1 is SGDLS, CDR2 YYNGEE, per germline. CDR3: CASSVWGGLGDTQYF. DNA of the CDR3: TGTGCCAGCAGCGTGTGGGGGGGCTTGGGAGATACGCAGTATTTT.

The CDR3: CASNVGTYTEAFF. The CDR3 coding sequence is TGTGCCAGCAATGTGGGGACCTACACTGAAGCTTTCTTT. This chain joins TRBV6-1 and TRBJ1-1; weak D call: TRBD1 (5 bases). V dropped 7 bases and J dropped 3 bases, with 12 bases sitting between them. This CDR3 is built from 13 residues. Germline CDR1 reads MNHNS; CDR2 reads SASEGT.

This clone was recorded a few times. The rearrangement links TRBV1 to TRBJ2-7; the table's D call of TRBD2 was not tested on the DNA. TRBV1 is reported as a pseudogene. The CDR3 extends over 14 amino acids. The CDR3 DNA follows: TGCACCAGCAGCACACTAGCGGGAGGTAACGAGCAGTACTTC. Translated, it gives CTSSTLAGGNEQYF.

V is TRBV4-3 and J is TRBJ2-5; TRBD1 is a possible D gene (6 bases). The J call is uncertain, as TRBJ2-7 better fits the DNA end. Germline assignment: CDR1 LGHNA and CDR2 YSLEER. CDR3 length: 14 amino acids. The CDR3 protein is CASSQDRDNYEQYF. The CDR3 DNA sequence: TGCGCCAGCAGCCAAGATCGGGACAACTACGAGCAGTACTTC.

The genes are TRBV2 and TRBJ1-2, with 7 bases fitting TRBD1. The junction had 4 bases not matched to a gene; V was cut back by 2 bases and J by 4 bases. CDR3 length equals 14 residues. Germline CDR1 is SNHLY and CDR2 is FYNNEI. The CDR3 DNA reads TGTGCCAGCAGTGAACAGGGGGTGTTCTATGGCTACACCTTC. Translated, it gives CASSEQGVFYGYTF.

This clone was found a few times. The rearrangement joins TRBV7-6 to TRBJ1-1, with a tentative D call TRBD1 (5 bases). CDR3 length equals 13 residues. The germline CDR1 and CDR2 sequences are SGHVS and FNYEAQ. V gave up 2 bases and J gave up 8 bases, with 12 bases separating them. The CDR3 sequence: CASSLLQGPEAFF. The CDR3 nucleotides read TGTGCCAGCAGCTTACTGCAGGGTCCAGAAGCTTTCTTT.

The chain couples TRBV27 to TRBJ1-2; unclear D gene. Germline assignment: CDR1 MNHEY and CDR2 SMNVEV (reference sequence). Trimming removed 6 bases at V and 6 bases at J, with 11 bases between. The CDR3 consists of 12 residues. CDR3 in amino acids: CASRGRPDGYTF. CDR3 nucleotides: TGTGCCAGCAGGGGGAGGCCAGATGGCTACACCTTC.

This chain connects TRBV10-1 to TRBJ2-3; D remains unclear. Germline CDR1 reads WNHNN; CDR2 reads SYGVQD (reference sequence). This CDR3 spans 14 amino acids. The germline V and J ends were trimmed by 10 bases and 0 bases, with 14 bases remaining between them. The CDR3 reads CAIPLGRSTDTQYF. CDR3 coding DNA: TGCGCCATCCCGCTAGGCAGGAGCACAGATACGCAGTATTTT.

This clone is large. The rearrangement joins TRBV6-5 to TRBJ1-4; D unresolved. The V and J ends lost 0 bases and 4 bases respectively, with 9 bases between them. Germline-derived CDR1 and CDR2 are MNHEY and SVGAGI. The CDR3 has 15 amino acids. CDR3 in DNA: TGTGCCAGCAGTTACTCACAAGGGATTAATGAAAAACTGTTTTTT. Its protein product is CASSYSQGINEKLFF.

The chain combines TRBV2 with TRBJ2-1; the D is unclear. Between the trimmed V and J ends, which lost 0 bases and 10 bases, there was a span of 10 bases. The CDR3 extends over 13 amino acids. Germline-derived CDR1 and CDR2 are SNHLY and FYNNEI. The CDR3 sequence is CASSEARGVEQFF. CDR3 nucleotide sequence: TGTGCCAGCAGTGAAGCGCGAGGAGTGGAGCAGTTCTTC.

V and J are TRBV4-3 and TRBJ1-2; 7 bases align to TRBD1. Germline assignment: CDR1 LGHNA and CDR2 YSLEER. CDR3 length: 16 amino acids. V trimming: 3 bases; J trimming: 2 bases; junction bases outside the gene matches: 9. The DNA for the CDR3 is TGCGCCAGCAGCCAGCTACCGGGACAGACGAACTATGGCTACACCTTC. As protein: CASSQLPGQTNYGYTF.

This chain uses TRBV18 with TRBJ2-5; 8 bases align to TRBD2. There are 13 residues in the CDR3. The junction had 5 bases not matched to a gene; V was cut back by 7 bases and J by 4 bases. Germline CDR1 and CDR2: KGHSH and LQKENI. The CDR3 bases are TGTGCCAGCTTTGCGGGGGGCCGAGAGACCCAGTACTTC. Amino acid sequence: CASFAGGRETQYF. Based on the CDR3 plus reference TRBV18 and TRBJ2-5, the full variable domain is NAGVMQNPRHLVRRRGQEARLRCSPMKGHSHVYWYRQLPEEGLKFMVYLQKENIIDESGMPKERFSAEFPKEGPSILRIQQVVRGDSAAYFCASFAGGRETQYFGPGTRLLVL.

Concerning this clone itself: At one end, the junction sequence differs from germline, possibly due to a read error. V usage is TRBV5-3 and J usage is TRBJ1-1; perhaps TRBD1 as D (5 bases). TRBV5-3 is recorded as an ORF, its role being uncertain. The CDR3 runs 12 residues. CDR3 bases: TGTGCCAGCAGCTCAGACAGTAATGAAGCTTTCTTT. Protein: CASSSDSNEAFF.

The chain carries TRBV5-4 and TRBJ2-5; D unresolved. The CDR3 loop spans 14 amino acids. The germline V gene encodes CDR1 SGHNT and CDR2 YYREEE (reference sequence). Trimming removed 0 bases at V and 0 bases at J, with 6 bases between. This chain's CDR3 is CASSLEANQETQYF. The CDR3 region has the DNA TGTGCCAGCAGCTTGGAGGCAAACCAAGAGACCCAGTACTTC.

The rearrangement links TRBV28 to TRBJ2-5, with D possibly being TRBD2 (6 bases). Germline CDR1 MDHEN, CDR2 SYDVKM. The CDR3 is 17 residues long. V lost 3 bases to trimming and J lost 1 base, with 18 bases between them. The CDR3 sequence is CASSLEFRSSAQETQYF. Here the CDR3 DNA reads TGTGCCAGCAGTTTGGAGTTTCGTTCTAGCGCCCAAGAGACCCAGTACTTC.

This chain joins TRBV7-6 and TRBJ1-1, with D perhaps TRBD1 (5 bases). This CDR3 has 13 amino acids. Trimming shortened V by 5 bases and J by 4 bases, and 11 bases separated the two germline ends. CDR1 and CDR2 (germline): SGHVS, FNYEAQ. The CDR3 DNA sequence: TGTGCCAGCAGCCCTAGGGGAGGCACTGAAGCTTTCTTT. This encodes CASSPRGGTEAFF.

This clone was detected only once. The V call is TRBV14, the J call TRBJ2-7; 9 bases are shared with TRBD1. V lost 4 bases, J lost 2 bases, and 6 bases stayed unmatched. The CDR3 is 15 residues long. Germline lookup yields CDR1 SGHDN and CDR2 FVKESK. Here the CDR3 DNA reads TGTGCCAGCAGCCTGACCAGGGACAGGGCCTACGAGCAGTACTTC. Protein: CASSLTRDRAYEQYF.

In nucleotides, the CDR3 is TGTGCCAGCAGGCCCCGAGGGGGCGAGCAGTACTTC. This sequence encodes CASRPRGGEQYF. The rearrangement joins TRBV28 to TRBJ2-7; D is perhaps TRBD1 (6 bases). CDR1 is MDHEN and CDR2 is SYDVKM in the germline V gene. V dropped 6 bases and J dropped 6 bases, with 12 bases sitting between them. This CDR3 is built from 12 residues.

A single count supports this clone. The chain carries TRBV10-3 and TRBJ2-2; TRBD1 matches 10 bases. The V gene's germline CDR1 is ENHRY and CDR2 SYGVKD. The CDR3 spans 14 residues. V shed 4 bases, J shed 6 bases, and the junction held 2 bases outside the gene matches. CDR3 region: CAISAGQGAGELFF. The CDR3 DNA is TGTGCCATCAGTGCCGGACAGGGGGCCGGGGAGCTGTTTTTT.

On this clone itself: One junction end does not reproduce the germline sequence, and a read error may be involved. V usage is TRBV9 and J usage is TRBJ2-1; 10 positions agree with TRBD2. Germline V gene sequence: CDR1 SGDLS, CDR2 YYNGEE. This CDR3 is 12 amino acids long. The CDR3 is CASSVGTSDLVF. The CDR3, as DNA: TGTGCCAGCAGCGTGGGGACTAGCGACCTAGTCTTC.

The chain recombines TRBV6-4 with TRBJ2-6; 9 bases align to TRBD1. V was clipped by 6 bases and J by 2 bases; unmatched bases: 5. The CDR3 covers 16 residues. Germline CDR1 is MRHNA and CDR2 is SNTAGT. CDR3: CASSAGTGTGANVLTF. CDR3 bases: TGTGCCAGCAGCGCCGGGACAGGGACTGGGGCCAACGTCCTGACTTTC.

This clone was recorded once. The chain uses TRBV13 and TRBJ2-1; D is possibly TRBD1 or TRBD2 (5 bases each). There are 12 residues in the CDR3. Looked up from germline, CDR1 is PRHDT and CDR2 is FYEKMQ (reference sequence). V dropped 6 bases and J dropped 12 bases, with 15 bases sitting between them. This CDR3 reads CASSGGIEGQFF. The CDR3 nucleotides read TGTGCCAGCAGTGGGGGTATCGAAGGGCAGTTCTTC.

The chain is built from TRBV4-3 and TRBJ1-1; TRBD1 aligns across 12 bases. The CDR3 is 18 amino acids. With 0 bases clipped from V and 6 bases from J, the junction kept 11 bases outside the gene matches. Germline V gives CDR1 LGHNA, CDR2 YSLEER. DNA for the CDR3: TGCGCCAGCAGCCAAGATCCGGGACAGGGGGCTCGAGGAGCTGAAGCTTTCTTT. It is translated as CASSQDPGQGARGAEAFF.

This clone was found a few times. The V gene is TRBV9, the J gene TRBJ2-7, with a weak D call TRBD1 (6 bases). This CDR3 spans 14 amino acids. V gave up 5 bases and J gave up 2 bases, with 14 bases separating them. CDR1 is SGDLS and CDR2 is YYNGEE in the germline V gene. The CDR3 protein is CASSPTGAPYEQYF. CDR3 DNA: TGTGCCAGCAGTCCGACAGGTGCCCCCTACGAGCAGTACTTC.

The V gene is TRBV27, the J gene TRBJ2-7; 11 bases align to TRBD1. Germline V gives CDR1 MNHEY, CDR2 SMNVEV (reference sequence). CDR3 length: 15 amino acids. The V segment lost 5 bases and the J segment 7 bases; nucleotides outside the gene matches: 10. As DNA, the CDR3 is TGTGCCAGCAGTCCCGGGACAGGGGGACCGAGGGAGCAGTACTTC. Protein product: CASSPGTGGPREQYF.

The chain recombines TRBV5-8 with TRBJ2-1; 8 bases line up with TRBD1. The V segment lost 1 base and the J segment 4 bases; nucleotides outside the gene matches: 7. Germline lookup yields CDR1 SGHTS and CDR2 YDEGEE. CDR3 length: 16 residues. The CDR3 is CASSLLAGGAYNEQFF. In nucleotides, the CDR3 is TGTGCCAGCAGCTTGTTAGCAGGGGGCGCTTACAATGAGCAGTTCTTC.

The chain recombines TRBV10-1 with TRBJ2-2; D may be TRBD1 (6 bases). This CDR3 spans 14 amino acids. The V end lost 2 bases, the J end lost 3 bases, and 7 bases lay between the germline ends. From germline, CDR1 is WNHNN and CDR2 SYGVQD (reference sequence). The chain's CDR3 is CASSEEGDTGELFF. CDR3 nucleotides: TGCGCCAGCAGTGAGGAGGGGGACACCGGGGAGCTGTTTTTT.

J is TRBJ2-3 and V is TRBV27, with D tentatively TRBD2 (6 bases). The CDR3 spans 14 residues. Trimming took off 4 bases at V and 2 bases at J, with 10 bases between the two ends. The germline V gene has CDR1 MNHEY and CDR2 SMNVEV (reference sequence). Here the CDR3 reads CASSWTTTTDTQYF. The DNA of the CDR3 is TGTGCCAGCAGTTGGACTACCACCACAGATACGCAGTATTTT.

This clone showed up just a few times. The rearrangement uses TRBV28 and TRBJ1-5; D is undetermined. With 4 bases removed from V and 2 bases from J, the gap between germline ends came to 9 bases. Germline CDR1 is MDHEN and CDR2 is SYDVKM. This CDR3 region has 14 residues. The CDR3 loop reads CASSYRLGNQPQHF. CDR3 nucleotide sequence: TGTGCCAGCAGTTACAGACTGGGCAATCAGCCCCAGCATTTT.